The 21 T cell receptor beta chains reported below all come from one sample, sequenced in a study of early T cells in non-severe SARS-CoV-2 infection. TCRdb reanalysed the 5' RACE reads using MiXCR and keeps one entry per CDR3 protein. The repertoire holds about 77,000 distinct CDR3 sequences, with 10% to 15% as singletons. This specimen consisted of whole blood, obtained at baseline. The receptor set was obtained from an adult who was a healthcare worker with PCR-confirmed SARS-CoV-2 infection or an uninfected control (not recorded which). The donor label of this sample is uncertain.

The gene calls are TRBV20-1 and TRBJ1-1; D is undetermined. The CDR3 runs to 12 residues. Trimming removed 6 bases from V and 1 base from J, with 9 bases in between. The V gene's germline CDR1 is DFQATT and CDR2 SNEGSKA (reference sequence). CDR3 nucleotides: TGCAGTGCCGTTCTGGGGAACACTGAAGCTTTCTTT. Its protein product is CSAVLGNTEAFF.

The CDR3 loop is CASSLSQTGEAYEQYF. Written as DNA, the CDR3 is TGTGCCAGCAGCTTATCACAGACAGGCGAAGCCTACGAGCAGTACTTC. The V and J genes are TRBV7-6 and TRBJ2-7; D might be TRBD1 (6 bases). The germline CDR1 and CDR2 sequences are SGHVS and FNYEAQ. This CDR3 is built from 16 residues. Trimming took off 2 bases at V and 2 bases at J, with 16 bases between the two ends.

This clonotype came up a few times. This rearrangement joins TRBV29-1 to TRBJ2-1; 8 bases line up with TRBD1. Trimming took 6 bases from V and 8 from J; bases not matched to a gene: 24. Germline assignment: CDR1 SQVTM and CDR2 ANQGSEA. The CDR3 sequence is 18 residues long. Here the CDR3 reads CSVKTGTGGEGAVHEQFF. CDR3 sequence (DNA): TGCAGCGTGAAAACCGGGACAGGTGGTGAGGGTGCGGTCCATGAGCAGTTCTTC.

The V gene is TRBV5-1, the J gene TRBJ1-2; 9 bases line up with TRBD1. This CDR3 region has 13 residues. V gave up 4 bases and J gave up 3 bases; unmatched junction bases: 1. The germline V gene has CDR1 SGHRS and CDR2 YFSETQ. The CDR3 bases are TGCGCCAGCAGCCGGGACAGGGACTATGGCTACACCTTC. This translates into CASSRDRDYGYTF. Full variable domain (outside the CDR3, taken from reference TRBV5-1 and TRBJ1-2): KAGVTQTPRYLIKTRGQQVTLSCSPISGHRSVSWYQQTPGQGLQFLFEYFSETQRNKGNFPGRFSGRQFSNSRSEMNVSTLELGDSALYLCASSRDRDYGYTFGSGTRLTVV.

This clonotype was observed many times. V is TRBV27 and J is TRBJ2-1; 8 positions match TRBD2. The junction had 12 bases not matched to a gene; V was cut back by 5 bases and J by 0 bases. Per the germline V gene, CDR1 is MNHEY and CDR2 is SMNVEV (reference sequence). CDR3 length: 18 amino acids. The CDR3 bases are TGTGCCAGCAGTCCCAAACCTCTCAGCGGGAGCTCCTACAATGAGCAGTTCTTC. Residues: CASSPKPLSGSSYNEQFF.

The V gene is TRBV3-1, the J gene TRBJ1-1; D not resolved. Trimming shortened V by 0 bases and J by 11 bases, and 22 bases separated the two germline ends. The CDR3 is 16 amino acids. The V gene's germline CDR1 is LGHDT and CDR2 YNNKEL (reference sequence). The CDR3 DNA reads TGTGCCAGCAGCCAAGAAACCCGTGGAAGCCGCTCCAGGGCTTTCTTT. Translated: CASSQETRGSRSRAFF. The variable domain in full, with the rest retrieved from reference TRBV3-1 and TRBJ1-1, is DTAVSQTPKYLVTQMGNDKSIKCEQNLGHDTMYWYKQDSKKFLKIMFSYNNKELIINETVPNRFSPKSPDKAHLNLHINSLELGDSAVYFCASSQETRGSRSRAFFGQGTRLTVV.

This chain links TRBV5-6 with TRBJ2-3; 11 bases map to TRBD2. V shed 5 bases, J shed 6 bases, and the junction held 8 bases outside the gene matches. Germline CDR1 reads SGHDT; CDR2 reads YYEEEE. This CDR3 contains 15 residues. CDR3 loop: CASSLRGLAADTQYF. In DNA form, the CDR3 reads TGTGCCAGCAGTTTGAGGGGACTAGCGGCGGATACGCAGTATTTT.

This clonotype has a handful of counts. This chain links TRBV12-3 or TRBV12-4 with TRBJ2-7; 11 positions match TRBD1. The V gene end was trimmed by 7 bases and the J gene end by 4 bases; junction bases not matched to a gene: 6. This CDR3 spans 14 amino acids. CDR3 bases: TGTGCCAGCACCCCGGACAGGGGGCCGTACGAGCAGTACTTC. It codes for CASTPDRGPYEQYF.

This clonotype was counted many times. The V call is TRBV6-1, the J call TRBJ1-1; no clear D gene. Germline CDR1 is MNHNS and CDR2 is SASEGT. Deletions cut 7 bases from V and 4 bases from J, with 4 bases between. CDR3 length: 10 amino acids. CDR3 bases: TGTGCCAGCACGCGCACTGAAGCTTTCTTT. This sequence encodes CASTRTEAFF.

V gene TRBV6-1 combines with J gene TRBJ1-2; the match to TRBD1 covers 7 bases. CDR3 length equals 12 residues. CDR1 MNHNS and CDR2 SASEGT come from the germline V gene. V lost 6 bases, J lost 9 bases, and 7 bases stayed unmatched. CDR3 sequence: CASRVTGERYTF. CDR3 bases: TGTGCCAGCAGAGTCACAGGGGAACGCTACACCTTC.

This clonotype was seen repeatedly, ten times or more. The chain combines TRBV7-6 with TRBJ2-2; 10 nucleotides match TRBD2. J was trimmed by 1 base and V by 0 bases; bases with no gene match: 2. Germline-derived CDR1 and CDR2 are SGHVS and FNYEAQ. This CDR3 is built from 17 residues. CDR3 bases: TGTGCCAGCAGCTTAGCGCGACTAGCGGGGAACACCGGGGAGCTGTTTTTT. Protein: CASSLARLAGNTGELFF.

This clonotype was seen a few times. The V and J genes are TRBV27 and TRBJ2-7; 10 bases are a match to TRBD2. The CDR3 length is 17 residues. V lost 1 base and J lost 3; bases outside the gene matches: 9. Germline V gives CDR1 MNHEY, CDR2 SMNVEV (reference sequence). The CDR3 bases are TGTGCCAGCAGTTTATATAGGACTAGCGGAGCCCGCTACGAGCAGTACTTC. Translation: CASSLYRTSGARYEQYF.

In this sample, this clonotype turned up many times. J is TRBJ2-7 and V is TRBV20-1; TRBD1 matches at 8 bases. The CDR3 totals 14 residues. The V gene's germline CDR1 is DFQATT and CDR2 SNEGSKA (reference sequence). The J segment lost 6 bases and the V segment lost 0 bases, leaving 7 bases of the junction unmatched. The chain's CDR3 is CSARDPQGAREQYF. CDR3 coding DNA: TGCAGTGCTAGAGATCCCCAGGGGGCACGCGAGCAGTACTTC.

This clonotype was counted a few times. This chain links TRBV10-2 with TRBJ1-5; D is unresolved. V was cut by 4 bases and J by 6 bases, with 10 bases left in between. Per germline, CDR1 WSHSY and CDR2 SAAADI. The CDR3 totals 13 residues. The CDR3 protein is CASSAGIGQPQHF. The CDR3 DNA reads TGCGCCAGCAGTGCAGGAATTGGTCAGCCCCAGCATTTT.

The CDR3 loop is CASSLDLWAGELFF. DNA of the CDR3: TGTGCCAGCAGTTTGGACTTATGGGCCGGGGAGCTGTTTTTT. The chain employs TRBV27 and TRBJ2-2; tentatively, D is TRBD2 (5 bases). V lost 3 bases, J lost 6 bases, and 11 bases lay in between. Germline V CDR1 and CDR2: MNHEY, SMNVEV (reference sequence). CDR3 length: 14 amino acids.

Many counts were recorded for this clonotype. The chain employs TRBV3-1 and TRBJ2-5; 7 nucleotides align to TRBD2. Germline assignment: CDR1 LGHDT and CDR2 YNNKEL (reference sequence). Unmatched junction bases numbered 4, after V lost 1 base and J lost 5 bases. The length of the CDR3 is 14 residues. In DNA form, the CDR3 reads TGTGCCAGCAGCCAAGGACTAGCCTTGGAGACCCAGTACTTC. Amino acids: CASSQGLALETQYF.

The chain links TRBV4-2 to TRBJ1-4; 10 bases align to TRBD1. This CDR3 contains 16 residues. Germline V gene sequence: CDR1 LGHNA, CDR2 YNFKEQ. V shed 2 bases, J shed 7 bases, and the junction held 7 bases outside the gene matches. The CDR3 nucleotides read TGTGCCAGCAGCCAACTCGACAGGGGGCGAGGTGAAAAACTGTTTTTT. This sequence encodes CASSQLDRGRGEKLFF.

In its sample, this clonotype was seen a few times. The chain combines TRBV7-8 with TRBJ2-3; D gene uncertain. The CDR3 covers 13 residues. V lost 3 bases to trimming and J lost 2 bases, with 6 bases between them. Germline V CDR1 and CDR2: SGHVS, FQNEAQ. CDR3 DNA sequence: TGTGCCAGCAGCTTCCTATTCACAGATACGCAGTATTTT. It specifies CASSFLFTDTQYF. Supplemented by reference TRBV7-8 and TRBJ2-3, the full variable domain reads GAGVSQSPRYKVAKRGQDVALRCDPISGHVSLFWYQQALGQGPEFLTYFQNEAQLDKSGLPSDRFFAERPEGSVSTLKIQRTQQEDSAVYLCASSFLFTDTQYFGPGTRLTVL.

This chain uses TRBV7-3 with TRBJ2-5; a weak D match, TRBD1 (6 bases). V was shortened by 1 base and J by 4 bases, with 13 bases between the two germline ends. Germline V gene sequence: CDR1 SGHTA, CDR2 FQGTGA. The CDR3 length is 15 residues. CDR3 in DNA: TGTGCCAGCAGCTTAAATGGACAGCCCAGAGAGACCCAGTACTTC. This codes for CASSLNGQPRETQYF.

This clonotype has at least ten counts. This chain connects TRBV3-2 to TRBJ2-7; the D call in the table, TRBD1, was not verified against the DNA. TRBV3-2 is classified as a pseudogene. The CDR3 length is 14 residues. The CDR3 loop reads CASSPGDGTYEQYF. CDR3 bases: TGTGCCAGCAGCCCCGGGGACGGCACCTACGAGCAGTACTTC.

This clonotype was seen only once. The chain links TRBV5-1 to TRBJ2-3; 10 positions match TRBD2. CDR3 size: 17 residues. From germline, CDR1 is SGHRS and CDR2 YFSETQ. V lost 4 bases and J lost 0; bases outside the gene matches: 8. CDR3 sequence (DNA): TGCGCCAGCAGCCCTAGCGGGGGCCGATCTAGCACAGATACGCAGTATTTT. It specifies CASSPSGGRSSTDTQYF.